Presented here are 32 T cell receptor beta chains from one specimen sequenced in a study of shared clonotypes between healthy human individuals. Terminally differentiated effector memory CD45RA+ cells were excluded by CCR7 positive selection of CD45RO-negative cells. Profiled with immunoSEQ multiplex PCR; TCRdb holds only in-frame clones, not every one. In the table there are hundreds of thousands of clones, roughly 95% of which are singletons. The sequenced material came from naive CD8+ T cells sorted from blood. These receptors all come from a woman in her thirties in good health.

V is TRBV11-2 and J is TRBJ1-3, with D tentatively TRBD1 (5 bases). Germline-derived CDR1 and CDR2 are SGHAT and FQNNGV. V dropped 1 base and J dropped 0 bases, with 13 bases sitting between them. The CDR3 consists of 17 residues. The CDR3 DNA reads as TGTGCCAGCAGCTTAGCAGGGCCCTACCTCTCTGGAAACACCATATATTTT. Translating gives CASSLAGPYLSGNTIYF.

Remarks on this clone: Other DNA sequences within the sample encode an identical CDR3. The chain combines TRBV29-1 with TRBJ2-7; D unresolved. The CDR3 is 11 residues long. Germline V gives CDR1 SQVTM, CDR2 ANQGSEA. V was clipped by 2 bases and J by 4 bases, with 6 bases between them. DNA of the CDR3: TGCAGCGTTGAATCGCGGTACGAGCAGTACTTC. Translation: CSVESRYEQYF.

The CDR3 nucleotides are TGCGCCAGCAGTGAGTCGGGGGCAGGCAATCAGCCCCAGCATTTT. It codes for CASSESGAGNQPQHF. This chain links TRBV10-1 with TRBJ1-5; D may be TRBD1 (6 bases). This CDR3 spans 15 amino acids. The germline CDR1 and CDR2 sequences are WNHNN and SYGVQD (reference sequence). Trimming removed 0 bases at V and 2 bases at J, with 8 bases between.

In this sample, this clone turned up once. The gene calls are TRBV27 and TRBJ2-7; 8 bases align to TRBD2. This CDR3 is 13 amino acids long. Trimming cost V 8 bases and J 4 bases; bases outside gene matches: 7. The germline gives CDR1 MNHEY, CDR2 SMNVEV (reference sequence). The CDR3 region is CASGAGVPYEQYF. The CDR3 bases are TGTGCCAGCGGAGCGGGAGTGCCTTACGAGCAGTACTTC.

The V gene is TRBV6-5, the J gene TRBJ2-5, with a tentative D call TRBD1 (6 bases). Gene TRBJ2-7 matches the end of the DNA better, so the J call may be wrong. CDR3 length: 15 amino acids. The germline CDR1 and CDR2 sequences are MNHEY and SVGAGI. CDR3 amino acids: CASSYSTDSTYEQYF. The CDR3 region has the DNA TGTGCCAGCAGTTACTCGACGGACAGTACCTACGAGCAGTACTTC.

On this clone: Other DNA sequences of this sample code for an identical CDR3. The V gene is TRBV5-4, the J gene TRBJ2-7; D unclear. The CDR3 consists of 13 residues. Germline assignment: CDR1 SGHNT and CDR2 YYREEE (reference sequence). V lost 0 bases and J lost 2, with 6 bases in between. The CDR3 coding sequence is TGTGCCAGCAGCTTGGACGGCCCCTACGAGCAGTACTTC. Its protein product is CASSLDGPYEQYF.

The rearrangement links TRBV5-6 to TRBJ2-3, with 11 bases fitting TRBD1. This CDR3 contains 15 residues. With V trimmed by 2 bases and J by 7 bases, 6 bases remained unmatched. Per germline, CDR1 SGHDT and CDR2 YYEEEE. The CDR3 nucleotides read TGTGCCAGCAGCTTAGGGACAGGGGGATGGTATACGCAGTATTTT. Residues: CASSLGTGGWYTQYF. Variable domain in full (rest from reference TRBV5-6 and TRBJ2-3): DAGVTQSPTHLIKTRGQQVTLRCSPKSGHDTVSWYQQALGQGPQFIFQYYEEEERQRGNFPDRFSGHQFPNYSSELNVNALLLGDSALYLCASSLGTGGWYTQYFGPGTRLTVL.

The V and J genes are TRBV15 and TRBJ1-2; no clear D. The V end was cut by 0 bases, the J end by 7 bases, with 18 bases between. Germline V gene sequence: CDR1 LNHNV, CDR2 YYDKDF (reference sequence). This CDR3 spans 16 amino acids. CDR3 protein: CATSRDKTASHAGYTF. The CDR3 DNA reads TGTGCCACCAGCAGAGATAAAACGGCTTCCCACGCTGGCTACACCTTC. Drawing the rest from reference TRBV15 and TRBJ1-2, the complete variable domain is DAMVIQNPRYQVTQFGKPVTLSCSQTLNHNVMYWYQQKSSQAPKLLFHYYDKDFNNEADTPDNFQSRRPNTSFCFLDIRSPGLGDTAMYLCATSRDKTASHAGYTFGSGTRLTVV.

Comment on this clone: The limits of the CDR3 on the DNA are not certain, so only TCRdb's listed CDR3 is given. The chain is built from TRBV11-2 and TRBJ2-3; TRBD1, the table's D call, lacks a check against the DNA. The CDR3 spans 17 residues, counting both ends. Germline V lookup: CDR1 SGHAT, CDR2 FQNNGV. CDR3 sequence reads: CASSFLWTGTSTDTQYF.

Turning to this clone: Relative to the germline gene, one junction end is altered; a read error may explain this. V and J are TRBV6-4 and TRBJ2-1; weak D call: TRBD2 (5 bases). This CDR3 spans 14 amino acids. The germline CDR1 and CDR2 sequences are MRHNA and SNTAGT. The CDR3 sequence: CASSESDSHNEQFF. CDR3 nucleotide sequence: TGTGCCAGCAGTGAATCGGACTCCCACAATGAGCAGTTCTTC.

The chain couples TRBV10-2 to TRBJ2-1, with D perhaps being TRBD1 or TRBD2 (5 bases each). The CDR3 extends over 14 amino acids. Germline CDR1 WSHSY, CDR2 SAAADI. V gave up 5 bases and J gave up 5 bases, with 13 bases separating them. The CDR3 sequence is CASSWGPENNEQFF. In nucleotides, the CDR3 is TGCGCCAGCAGTTGGGGACCCGAAAACAATGAGCAGTTCTTC.

This sequence joins TRBV7-9 and TRBJ1-2; D gene unclear. The CDR3 has 14 amino acids. Germline V lookup: CDR1 SEHNR, CDR2 FQNEAQ (reference sequence). The germline V and J ends were trimmed by 5 bases and 7 bases, with 17 bases remaining between them. CDR3 sequence: CASSTSQESFGYTF. CDR3 bases: TGTGCCAGCAGCACCAGTCAAGAATCCTTTGGCTACACCTTC.

This rearrangement joins TRBV27 to TRBJ2-1; D gene ambiguous. The germline V gene encodes CDR1 MNHEY and CDR2 SMNVEV (reference sequence). V lost 3 bases to trimming and J lost 6 bases, with 12 bases between them. There are 14 residues in the CDR3. The CDR3 loop reads CASSFSARSNEQFF. In DNA, the CDR3 is TGTGCCAGCAGTTTTTCGGCACGATCCAATGAGCAGTTCTTC.

The rearrangement links TRBV5-4 to TRBJ2-7; no firm D call. Trimming left V 0 bases short and J 3 bases short, with 10 bases between. The CDR3 runs 14 residues. Germline V gene data show CDR1 as SGHNT and CDR2 as YYREEE (reference sequence). The DNA for the CDR3 is TGTGCCAGCAGCTTGGAGGCCGGAGACTACGAGCAGTACTTC. Translated, it gives CASSLEAGDYEQYF.

This sequence joins TRBV5-1 and TRBJ1-2, with D possibly matching TRBD1 (6 bases). The V gene's germline CDR1 is SGHRS and CDR2 YFSETQ. V was clipped by 1 base and J by 4 bases, with 20 bases between them. The CDR3 length is 17 residues. This chain's CDR3 is CASSLSGAVGQTYGYTF. The CDR3 DNA reads TGCGCCAGCAGCTTGTCGGGGGCAGTAGGACAGACCTATGGCTACACCTTC.

Comments on this clone: One end of the junction fails to match germline, which may point to a read error. The chain has TRBV11-3 and TRBJ2-7, with D tentatively TRBD2 (5 bases). The CDR3 totals 14 residues. The germline gives CDR1 SGHNT, CDR2 YENEEA. The CDR3 nucleotides read TGTGCCAGTGGCATGAGCGGCCTCTCCTACGAGCAATACTTC. This sequence encodes CASGMSGLSYEQYF.

CDR3 in amino acids: CASSSSGQPSYEQYF. The DNA for the CDR3 is TGTGCCAGCAGCTCATCGGGACAGCCATCCTACGAGCAGTACTTC. The chain joins TRBV11-2 to TRBJ2-7, with 7 nucleotides matching TRBD1. The CDR3 consists of 15 residues. Germline loops: CDR1 SGHAT, CDR2 FQNNGV. Unmatched junction bases numbered 7, after V lost 4 bases and J lost 1 base.

The chain has TRBV5-5 and TRBJ2-7; 10 bases match TRBD2. V shed 4 bases, J shed 3 bases, and the junction held 7 bases outside the gene matches. There are 15 residues in the CDR3. The germline gives CDR1 SGHKS, CDR2 YYEKEE (reference sequence). The CDR3 DNA is TGTGCCAGCAGCCCAGCGGGAGGGCCCGACTACGAGCAGTACTTC. Protein sequence: CASSPAGGPDYEQYF.

This chain links TRBV27 with TRBJ2-1; TRBD1 is a possible D gene (5 bases). Trimming pared 2 bases from V and 7 bases from J, leaving 9 bases between. The CDR3 spans 13 residues. From germline, CDR1 is MNHEY and CDR2 SMNVEV (reference sequence). The CDR3 nucleotides are TGTGCCAGCAGTTTAGAAGGGGTGAATGAGCAGTTCTTC. It codes for CASSLEGVNEQFF.

The rearrangement links TRBV19 to TRBJ2-7, with 7 bases fitting TRBD2. This CDR3 is 14 amino acids long. Germline V gene sequence: CDR1 LNHDA, CDR2 SQIVND (reference sequence). V was clipped by 5 bases and J by 5 bases; unmatched bases: 9. CDR3 DNA: TGTGCCAGTAGTTTAGCGGGCCCCTTGGACGAGCAGTACTTC. Its translation is CASSLAGPLDEQYF. Complete variable domain (other parts from reference TRBV19 and TRBJ2-7): DGGITQSPKYLFRKEGQNVTLSCEQNLNHDAMYWYRQDPGQGLRLIYYSQIVNDFQKGDIAEGYSVSREKKESFPLTVTSAQKNPTAFYLCASSLAGPLDEQYFGPGTRLTVT.

V gene TRBV4-1 combines with J gene TRBJ2-1; D uncertain. The CDR3 length is 15 residues. Germline values: CDR1 MGHRA, CDR2 YSYEKL. Trimming shortened V by 0 bases and J by 8 bases, and 14 bases separated the two germline ends. CDR3 protein: CASSQEVPASHEQFF. CDR3 nucleotides: TGCGCCAGCAGCCAAGAGGTTCCGGCTTCACATGAGCAGTTCTTC.

The chain has TRBV6-6 and TRBJ1-2; a weak D match, TRBD1 (5 bases). Looked up from germline, CDR1 is MNHNY and CDR2 is SVGAGI (reference sequence). Trimming stripped 8 bases from V and 8 bases from J, with 12 bases between. This CDR3 comprises 11 residues. Here the CDR3 reads CASGPWGGYTF. The CDR3 coding sequence is TGTGCCAGCGGGCCCTGGGGGGGCTACACCTTC.

CDR3 protein: CASSDLSDEQYF. The CDR3 DNA is TGTGCCAGCAGCGACTTGTCGGACGAGCAGTACTTC. The chain carries TRBV9 and TRBJ2-7; D unresolved. Germline V gene sequence: CDR1 SGDLS, CDR2 YYNGEE. Trimming removed 3 bases from V and 5 bases from J, with 9 bases in between. This CDR3 has 12 amino acids.

The rearrangement joins TRBV7-3 to TRBJ2-7, with 8 bases identical to TRBD2. This CDR3 is built from 13 residues. Looked up from germline, CDR1 is SGHTA and CDR2 is FQGTGA. V lost 5 bases and J lost 7; bases outside the gene matches: 7. CDR3 sequence: CASSPTGGGEQYF. The CDR3 coding sequence is TGTGCCAGCAGCCCGACGGGAGGGGGGGAGCAGTACTTC. The whole variable domain, filled in from reference TRBV7-3 and TRBJ2-7, reads GAGVSQTPSNKVTEKGKYVELRCDPISGHTALYWYRQSLGQGPEFLIYFQGTGAADDSGLPNDRFFAVRPEGSVSTLKIQRTERGDSAVYLCASSPTGGGEQYFGPGTRLTVT.

The chain couples TRBV7-8 to TRBJ2-1; TRBD2 matches 11 bases. CDR1 is SGHVS, CDR2 FQNEAQ, per germline. V was pared by 4 bases and J by 3 bases, with 2 bases of the junction left unmatched. The CDR3 has 15 residues. The chain's CDR3 is CASSYGTSGYNEQFF. The CDR3 region has the DNA TGTGCCAGCAGCTACGGGACTAGCGGCTACAATGAGCAGTTCTTC.

J is TRBJ1-2 and V is TRBV28; D gene ambiguous. CDR1 is MDHEN and CDR2 is SYDVKM in the germline V gene. V was pared by 3 bases and J by 6 bases, with 8 bases between. This CDR3 region has 12 residues. CDR3 protein: CASSFSGNGYTF. The CDR3 DNA sequence: TGTGCCAGCAGTTTTAGCGGGAATGGCTACACCTTC.

V gene TRBV11-2 combines with J gene TRBJ2-7, with D tentatively TRBD1 or TRBD2 (5 bases each). The CDR3 extends over 14 amino acids. Trimming took 3 bases from V and 2 from J, leaving 11 bases between them. CDR1 and CDR2 from the germline V gene are SGHAT and FQNNGV. The DNA of the CDR3 is TGTGCCAGCAGCTTCGAGTTGGGGGCCTACGAGCAGTACTTC. Its translation is CASSFELGAYEQYF.

The rearrangement uses TRBV5-6 and TRBJ1-1; D not certain. Germline lookup yields CDR1 SGHDT and CDR2 YYEEEE. V lost 0 bases and J lost 1, with 7 bases in between. The length of the CDR3 is 14 residues. The CDR3 region is CASSLGSPNTEAFF. In DNA, the CDR3 is TGTGCCAGCAGCTTGGGGTCCCCGAACACTGAAGCTTTCTTT.

The chain carries TRBV19 and TRBJ1-5, with 7 positions matching TRBD1. The germline gives CDR1 LNHDA, CDR2 SQIVND (reference sequence). This CDR3 has 12 residues. V lost 5 bases, J lost 9 bases, and 4 bases stayed unmatched. CDR3 amino acids: CASSPGGRPQHF. Written as DNA, the CDR3 is TGTGCCAGTAGTCCAGGGGGAAGGCCCCAGCATTTT.

This clone was found once. The chain couples TRBV6-1 to TRBJ1-1; maybe TRBD1 (6 bases). The CDR3 has 15 residues. V lost 8 bases, J lost 7 bases, and 23 bases lay in between. Germline CDR1 is MNHNS and CDR2 is SASEGT. The CDR3 spells CASHVPGVTGGEAFF. The CDR3 nucleotides read TGTGCCAGCCACGTCCCCGGGGTGACAGGCGGTGAAGCTTTCTTT.

The gene calls are TRBV5-6 and TRBJ2-7; no clear D. V lost 1 base to trimming and J lost 7 bases, with 12 bases between them. The CDR3 runs 13 residues. Germline loops: CDR1 SGHDT, CDR2 YYEEEE. This CDR3 is CASSLLPPREQYF. CDR3 bases: TGTGCCAGCAGCTTGCTGCCGCCGAGGGAGCAGTACTTC. Full variable domain (remainder filled in from reference TRBV5-6 and TRBJ2-7): DAGVTQSPTHLIKTRGQQVTLRCSPKSGHDTVSWYQQALGQGPQFIFQYYEEEERQRGNFPDRFSGHQFPNYSSELNVNALLLGDSALYLCASSLLPPREQYFGPGTRLTVT.

This chain joins TRBV7-6 and TRBJ2-7; D might be TRBD2 (6 bases). The CDR3 consists of 13 residues. Trimming pared 5 bases from V and 4 bases from J, leaving 12 bases between. Germline CDR1 and CDR2: SGHVS and FNYEAQ. The DNA for the CDR3 is TGTGCCAGCAGCGGTCGACTAGGTTACGAGCAGTACTTC. It encodes CASSGRLGYEQYF. The full variable domain, its missing parts supplied by reference TRBV7-6 and TRBJ2-7, is GAGVSQSPRYKVTKRGQDVALRCDPISGHVSLYWYRQALGQGPEFLTYFNYEAQQDKSGLPNDRFSAERPEGSISTLTIQRTEQRDSAMYRCASSGRLGYEQYFGPGTRLTVT.